The 8 T cell receptor beta chains below were found in one sample sequenced in a study of beta chain features in type 1 diabetes. What was sequenced were expressed TCRB transcripts, since all of the isolated RNA had been reverse transcribed. TCRdb's copy holds only in-frame clones and misses some; the assay was immunoSEQ multiplex PCR. This repertoire shows hundreds of thousands of clones, 15% found once; its top ten account for approximately 0.087%. Sequences were obtained from naive CD4+ T cells from blood. All receptors come from a man younger than 35 in good health.

In this sample, this clone turned up a few times. The gene calls are TRBV5-1 and TRBJ2-1, with D unclear. CDR1 and CDR2 from the germline V gene are SGHRS and YFSETQ. V was trimmed by 6 bases and J by 0 bases, leaving 13 bases between them. The CDR3 contains 15 residues. The CDR3 nucleotides are TGCGCCAGCAAGATTGAAGGCAACTCCTACAATGAGCAGTTCTTC. This gives the protein CASKIEGNSYNEQFF.

This clone was counted a few times. This chain links TRBV7-8 with TRBJ1-1; possible D gene TRBD1, 5 bases. Germline V lookup: CDR1 SGHVS, CDR2 FQNEAQ. The CDR3 spans 19 residues. Trimming removed 0 bases at V and 1 base at J, with 21 bases between. CDR3 loop: CASSLAIPGMTTENTEAFF. CDR3 in DNA: TGTGCCAGCAGCTTAGCGATTCCTGGGATGACGACAGAGAACACTGAAGCTTTCTTT.

This clone turned up a few times. The rearrangement links TRBV25-1 to TRBJ2-3; D is undetermined. The CDR3 is 15 amino acids. Germline values: CDR1 MGHDK, CDR2 SYGVNS. Trimming left V 5 bases short and J 8 bases short, with 20 bases between. The chain's CDR3 is CASSFPGPGMGTQYF. The CDR3 DNA reads TGTGCCAGCAGTTTCCCCGGGCCGGGTATGGGTACGCAGTATTTT.

About this clone: This may stem from a read error, because a much larger clone lies one nucleotide away. The J gene is TRBJ2-1, the V gene TRBV7-6; 7 bases are a match to TRBD1. The V and J ends lost 5 bases and 0 bases, in that order; junction bases with no gene match: 1. Germline V lookup: CDR1 SGHVS, CDR2 FNYEAQ. CDR3 size: 14 residues. CDR3 sequence reads: CASSRDSSYNEQFF. In DNA, the CDR3 is TGTGCCAGCAGCCGGGACAGCTCCTACAATGAGCAGTTCTTC.

This clone was seen a handful of times. CDR3 nucleotide sequence: TGTGCCAGCAGCGACGTGTCGGGGTCTAGCACAGATACGCAGTATTTT. As protein: CASSDVSGSSTDTQYF. This chain connects TRBV5-4 to TRBJ2-3, with a tentative D call TRBD2 (5 bases). The CDR3 length is 16 residues. The V end was cut by 4 bases, the J end by 0 bases, with 15 bases between. Germline CDR1 and CDR2: SGHNT and YYREEE (reference sequence).

The CDR3 is CASSQDPRTGLRGQFF. The CDR3 bases are TGCGCCAGCAGCCAAGACCCCCGGACAGGGTTAAGGGGGCAGTTCTTC. The chain recombines TRBV4-3 with TRBJ2-1, with 8 nucleotides matching TRBD1. Germline V gene sequence: CDR1 LGHNA, CDR2 YSLEER. Unmatched junction bases numbered 13, after V lost 0 bases and J lost 12 bases. The CDR3 has 16 amino acids.

The gene calls are TRBV7-9 and TRBJ2-7; a possible D gene is TRBD1 (6 bases). With 5 bases removed from V and 6 bases from J, the gap between germline ends came to 17 bases. CDR1 is SEHNR and CDR2 is FQNEAQ in the germline V gene (reference sequence). The CDR3 consists of 14 residues. The DNA for the CDR3 is TGTGCCAGCAGCACGACAGGCCAGTTCGGCGAGCAGTACTTC. Protein sequence: CASSTTGQFGEQYF.

This rearrangement joins TRBV10-3 to TRBJ1-1; D ambiguous. Germline V lookup: CDR1 ENHRY, CDR2 SYGVKD. This CDR3 contains 14 residues. V lost 8 bases and J 3 bases, leaving 16 bases between the germline ends. The CDR3 nucleotides are TGTGCCATCGCCAAAGTTCAGGAAGACACTGAAGCTTTCTTT. It translates to CAIAKVQEDTEAFF.